The T cell receptor (beta chain) described here comes from a study of early T cells in non-severe SARS-CoV-2 infection. Study-level information: From unsorted whole blood, bulk RNA was sequenced, and the chains remained unpaired.

This clonotype has a handful of counts. Its matching antigen is unknown. Researchers attached unique molecular identifiers to individual cDNA molecules. TCRdb itself ran the 5' RACE reads through MiXCR, one entry per CDR3 protein. Altogether under 85,000 distinct CDR3 sequences are present, 9.5% to 13% being singletons, with the ten largest covering under 3%. Findings and caveats of the study: Sequences matched to VDJdb favored anti-spike CD8 responses, while private and CD4 specificities were missed.

Germline CDR1 is MNHEY and CDR2 is SVGAGI. This CDR3 comprises 12 residues. V lost 7 bases and J 1 base, leaving 6 bases between the germline ends. This receptor was identified in an adult who was a healthcare worker with PCR-confirmed SARS-CoV-2 infection or an uninfected control (not recorded which). Sequences were obtained from whole blood. The V call is TRBV6-5, the J call TRBJ2-3; a possible D gene is TRBD1 (6 bases). CDR3 in DNA: TGTGCCAGCAAGGGGGGCACAGATACGCAGTATTTT. Translated: CASKGGTDTQYF.